Below, 31 T cell receptor beta chains from the same sample are listed, as sequenced in a study of T cells in Graves' hyperthyroidism and ophthalmopathy. RNA transcripts gave rise to amplified TCR beta CDR3 regions. The TCR CDR3 was amplified in a first-round RT-PCR using the HTBI primer set. TCRdb fed the multiplex PCR reads into MiXCR, producing one record per CDR3 protein. The sample includes around 300,000 distinct CDR3 sequences, about 25% of them seen just once. What was sequenced was blood. These receptors came from a man aged 40-50 years with Graves' hyperthyroidism that later progressed to Graves' ophthalmopathy.

This clonotype was recorded many times. This chain joins TRBV11-2 and TRBJ2-1; the D gene is possibly TRBD2 (6 bases). The CDR3 consists of 18 residues. V was shortened by 3 bases and J by 1 base, with 19 bases between the two germline ends. Germline V gives CDR1 SGHAT, CDR2 FQNNGV. The CDR3 DNA follows: TGTGCCAGCAGCTTCCGGGCGGGGAGCTACGGTTCCTACAATGAGCAGTTCTTC. Residues: CASSFRAGSYGSYNEQFF.

Ten or more counts support this clonotype. At one end the junction does not follow the germline gene, possibly because of a read error. The chain carries TRBV7-2 and TRBJ1-2; TRBD1 agrees at 10 bases. CDR3 size: 15 residues. Per the germline V gene, CDR1 is SGHTA and CDR2 is FQGNSA. CDR3 in amino acids: CASSSPDRGVYGYTF. In DNA form, the CDR3 reads TGTGCCAGCAGCTCCCCGGACAGGGGGGTTTATGGTTACACCTTC.

The V gene is TRBV6-1, the J gene TRBJ1-1; TRBD1 agrees at 7 bases. Germline V gene sequence: CDR1 MNHNS, CDR2 SASEGT. V was clipped by 0 bases and J by 7 bases; unmatched bases: 11. This CDR3 is built from 16 residues. The CDR3 DNA is TGTGCCAGCAGTGAAGCCCCGGGACAGAGATTTTTTGAAGCTTTCTTT. Translated: CASSEAPGQRFFEAFF.

This clonotype was found many times. The genes are TRBV5-4 and TRBJ1-1, with D unclear. The V end was cut by 0 bases, the J end by 11 bases, with 23 bases between. Germline CDR1 reads SGHNT; CDR2 reads YYREEE (reference sequence). CDR3 length: 16 amino acids. CDR3 bases: TGTGCCAGCAGCTTGGGGCTCCCCGGGGATTCCTTTAGGGCTTTCTTT. Encoded protein: CASSLGLPGDSFRAFF.

This clonotype was recorded many times. The V call is TRBV6-5, the J call TRBJ2-7; 7 nucleotides match TRBD2. With V trimmed by 2 bases and J by 3 bases, 7 bases remained unmatched. This CDR3 region has 15 residues. The germline V gene has CDR1 MNHEY and CDR2 SVGAGI. The CDR3 spells CASSYQAGRHYEQYF. The CDR3 coding sequence is TGTGCCAGCAGTTACCAAGCGGGAAGGCACTACGAGCAGTACTTC.

This clonotype has a count of ten or more. This chain joins TRBV6-1 and TRBJ2-5; no definite D call. The CDR3 totals 13 residues. Germline CDR1 reads MNHNS; CDR2 reads SASEGT. Trimming removed 6 bases from V and 0 bases from J, with 8 bases in between. The CDR3 coding sequence is TGTGCCAGCAGGCCCACCTACCAAGAGACCCAGTACTTC. Amino acids: CASRPTYQETQYF.

The table lists this clonotype with many counts. The chain employs TRBV5-4 and TRBJ2-5; TRBD2 aligns across 7 bases. The V and J ends lost 3 bases and 5 bases, in that order; junction bases with no gene match: 4. The CDR3 runs to 13 residues. The germline CDR1 and CDR2 sequences are SGHNT and YYREEE (reference sequence). The CDR3 reads CASSSPGGETQYF. CDR3 nucleotides: TGTGCCAGCAGCTCCCCCGGGGGGGAGACCCAGTACTTC.

The chain recombines TRBV28 with TRBJ2-2; 7 positions agree with TRBD2. Germline V lookup: CDR1 MDHEN, CDR2 SYDVKM. This CDR3 is 15 amino acids long. J was trimmed by 0 bases and V by 8 bases; bases with no gene match: 6. CDR3 sequence reads: CASGQAGPNTGELFF. The CDR3 DNA is TGTGCCAGCGGCCAAGCGGGACCGAACACCGGGGAGCTGTTTTTT.

The V gene is TRBV20-1, the J gene TRBJ1-1, with D possibly TRBD1 on 6 matching bases. V shed 6 bases and J shed 7 bases, with 15 bases lying between them. The V gene's germline CDR1 is DFQATT and CDR2 SNEGSKA (reference sequence). The CDR3 totals 12 residues. The CDR3 DNA sequence: TGCAGTGCAAGAACAGGGAGGAATGAAGCTTTCTTT. As protein: CSARTGRNEAFF.

This clonotype was counted at least ten times. The gene calls are TRBV12-3 or TRBV12-4 and TRBJ2-2; TRBD2 agrees at 7 bases. The CDR3 contains 15 residues. V lost 4 bases and J lost 1; bases outside the gene matches: 3. This CDR3 reads CASSYQRGNTGELFF. The CDR3 region has the DNA TGTGCCAGCAGTTATCAGCGGGGGAACACCGGGGAGCTGTTTTTT.

V is TRBV20-1 and J is TRBJ2-7, with 12 bases matching TRBD1. The V and J ends lost 6 bases and 11 bases, in that order; junction bases with no gene match: 14. This CDR3 has 14 amino acids. The V gene's germline CDR1 is DFQATT and CDR2 SNEGSKA (reference sequence). The CDR3, as DNA: TGCAGTGCGCACCAGGGGGACAGGGGGCGGATAAAGTACTTC. Translation: CSAHQGDRGRIKYF.

There are many counts of this clonotype. J is TRBJ2-2 and V is TRBV24-1; no reliable D call. The length of the CDR3 is 11 residues. Germline assignment: CDR1 KGHDR and CDR2 SFDVKD. Trimming cost V 5 bases and J 7 bases, with 4 bases left between them. The CDR3 DNA is TGTGCCACCAGTGCCGGCGGGGAGCTGTTTTTT. Translating it yields CATSAGGELFF.

This clonotype appeared many times. The chain joins TRBV28 to TRBJ2-7, with no clear D. CDR1 and CDR2 from the germline V gene are MDHEN and SYDVKM. This CDR3 contains 9 residues. V was trimmed by 10 bases and J by 2 bases, leaving 3 bases between them. As DNA, the CDR3 is TGTGCCAAGACCTACGAGCAGTACTTC. It yields the protein CAKTYEQYF.

The chain links TRBV29-1 to TRBJ2-2; 12 bases match TRBD2. The CDR3 covers 16 residues. V was clipped by 6 bases and J by 0 bases; unmatched bases: 5. Germline assignment: CDR1 SQVTM and CDR2 ANQGSEA. DNA of the CDR3: TGCAGCGTCGCCGGACTAGCGGGGACGAACACCGGGGAGCTGTTTTTT. Translated: CSVAGLAGTNTGELFF.

There are a few counts of this clonotype. V usage is TRBV4-1 and J usage is TRBJ2-7; D possibly uses TRBD1 or TRBD2 (5 bases each). With 1 base removed from V and 1 base from J, the gap between germline ends came to 11 bases. The CDR3 extends over 15 amino acids. The germline V gene encodes CDR1 MGHRA and CDR2 YSYEKL. The CDR3 here is CASSQAGTSSYEQYF. Here the CDR3 DNA reads TGCGCCAGCAGCCAAGCCGGGACGTCGTCCTACGAGCAGTACTTC.

This clonotype was observed a few times. This chain links TRBV4-1 with TRBJ1-2; no definite D call. The CDR3 is made up of 14 amino acids. Germline CDR1 reads MGHRA; CDR2 reads YSYEKL. V lost 0 bases and J 8 bases, leaving 13 bases between the germline ends. The CDR3 coding sequence is TGCGCCAGCAGCCAAGAGCAAATCGGGAGGGGCTACACCTTC. Its protein is CASSQEQIGRGYTF.

The genes are TRBV20-1 and TRBJ1-2; the D is unclear. This CDR3 contains 12 residues. Germline CDR1 reads DFQATT; CDR2 reads SNEGSKA (reference sequence). The V gene lost 5 bases and the J gene lost 4 bases, with 11 bases spanning the gap. The CDR3 nucleotides read TGCAGTGCTCGACGGACCCTCTATGGCTACACCTTC. Translated: CSARRTLYGYTF.

In this sample, this clonotype turned up many times. This chain connects TRBV6-1 to TRBJ2-7, with D maybe TRBD1 (5 bases). Germline CDR1 is MNHNS and CDR2 is SASEGT. The length of the CDR3 is 13 residues. V lost 6 bases and J 6 bases, leaving 15 bases between the germline ends. DNA for the CDR3: TGTGCCAGCAGGACAGACTTAGTGGTCGAGCAGTACTTC. Translating it yields CASRTDLVVEQYF.

This chain uses TRBV29-1 with TRBJ1-1; D unclear. The germline V gene encodes CDR1 SQVTM and CDR2 ANQGSEA. There are 14 residues in the CDR3. The V and J ends lost 4 bases and 2 bases respectively, with 14 bases between them. The DNA for the CDR3 is TGCAGCGTTGGGCCCCGAGAAACTAACACTGAAGCTTTCTTT. Protein: CSVGPRETNTEAFF.

The sample holds many counts of this clonotype. V gene TRBV12-3 or TRBV12-4 combines with J gene TRBJ1-2, with 10 positions matching TRBD1. Losses at the gene ends were 5 bases for V and 7 bases for J; bases not matched to a gene: 7. The CDR3 is made up of 14 amino acids. CDR3 amino acids: CASSHRDRGGGYTF. CDR3 sequence (DNA): TGTGCCAGCAGTCACCGGGACAGGGGTGGTGGCTACACCTTC.

With respect to this clonotype: This may be a read error, as it is one base from a much larger clone. The CDR3: CASSPETGIVCF. The CDR3 DNA reads as TGTGCCAGCTCACCCGAGACAGGCATAGTGTGCTTC. This rearrangement joins TRBV18 to TRBJ2-7, with D perhaps matching TRBD1 (6 bases). CDR3 length: 12 amino acids. Germline V gene data show CDR1 as KGHSH and CDR2 as LQKENI. The whole variable domain, filled in from reference TRBV18 and TRBJ2-7, reads NAGVMQNPRHLVRRRGQEARLRCSPMKGHSHVYWYRQLPEEGLKFMVYLQKENIIDESGMPKERFSAEFPKEGPSILRIQQVVRGDSAAYFCASSPETGIVCFGPGTRLTVT.

This clonotype showed up many times. This chain connects TRBV20-1 to TRBJ1-5; D might be TRBD1 (5 bases). From germline, CDR1 is DFQATT and CDR2 SNEGSKA (reference sequence). Trimming stripped 6 bases from V and 0 bases from J, with 9 bases between. The CDR3 length is 13 residues. The CDR3 region has the DNA TGCAGTGCCAAGGGGTCTAGCAATCAGCCCCAGCATTTT. Its protein product is CSAKGSSNQPQHF.

This clonotype has a count of ten or more. The chain carries TRBV29-1 and TRBJ1-2, with D unresolved. Germline CDR1 is SQVTM and CDR2 is ANQGSEA. V was cut by 6 bases and J by 5 bases, with 13 bases left in between. This CDR3 is 12 amino acids long. The CDR3 sequence is CSVGRPTYGYTF. CDR3 DNA sequence: TGCAGCGTGGGCAGGCCTACTTATGGCTACACCTTC. The entire variable domain, with the rest obtained from reference TRBV29-1 and TRBJ1-2, is as follows: SAVISQKPSRDICQRGTSLTIQCQVDSQVTMMFWYRQQPGQSLTLIATANQGSEATYESGFVIDKFPISRPNLTFSTLTVSNMSPEDSSIYLCSVGRPTYGYTFGSGTRLTVV.

The sample holds many counts of this clonotype. This chain links TRBV12-3 or TRBV12-4 with TRBJ1-2, with D tentatively TRBD1 (5 bases). The CDR3 runs 13 residues. V dropped 7 bases and J dropped 2 bases, with 11 bases sitting between them. DNA of the CDR3: TGTGCCAGCATTCGGGACGGCAACTATGGCTACACCTTC. Protein: CASIRDGNYGYTF.

V usage is TRBV12-3 or TRBV12-4 and J usage is TRBJ1-3; 8 bases line up with TRBD1. J lost 4 bases, V lost 8 bases, and 1 base had no gene match. The length of the CDR3 is 12 residues. The CDR3 here is CASQGAGNTIYF. CDR3 sequence (DNA): TGTGCCAGCCAGGGGGCCGGAAACACCATATATTTT.

The sample holds many counts of this clonotype. The chain couples TRBV24-1 to TRBJ2-5; D possibly matches TRBD1 or TRBD2 (5 bases each). The CDR3 has 16 amino acids. Trimming took 4 bases from V and 3 from J, leaving 17 bases between them. Germline loops: CDR1 KGHDR, CDR2 SFDVKD. The CDR3 loop is CATSDPRRDEEETQYF. DNA for the CDR3: TGTGCCACCAGTGACCCTCGCCGGGACGAAGAAGAGACCCAGTACTTC.

This clonotype was seen repeatedly, ten times or more. The chain links TRBV7-2 to TRBJ2-2; D might be TRBD1 (6 bases). Germline CDR1 and CDR2: SGHTA and FQGNSA. Trimming took off 1 base at V and 2 bases at J, with 11 bases between the two ends. The CDR3 length is 16 residues. As DNA, the CDR3 is TGTGCCAGCAGCTTAGGTGCCAGGGGCAACACCGGGGAGCTGTTTTTT. Its translation is CASSLGARGNTGELFF.

The chain joins TRBV2 to TRBJ2-2; D unresolved. CDR3 length: 13 residues. The V end lost 1 base, the J end lost 5 bases, and 5 bases lay between the germline ends. CDR1 is SNHLY, CDR2 FYNNEI, per germline. The CDR3 coding sequence is TGTGCCAGCAGTGAAGTCCAAACCGGGGAGCTGTTTTTT. Protein: CASSEVQTGELFF.

This clonotype came up many times. This chain joins TRBV7-9 and TRBJ1-1; D is unclear. Germline V CDR1 and CDR2: SEHNR, FQNEAQ (reference sequence). The ends were cut back, 5 bases at V and 3 bases at J, with 16 bases in the middle. There are 15 residues in the CDR3. CDR3 protein: CASSRIVGVDTEAFF. The DNA for the CDR3 is TGTGCCAGCAGCAGAATTGTCGGGGTGGACACTGAAGCTTTCTTT.

In this sample, this clonotype turned up many times. V is TRBV27 and J is TRBJ1-6; the D gene is possibly TRBD1 (6 bases). The CDR3 covers 17 residues. The V gene's germline CDR1 is MNHEY and CDR2 SMNVEV (reference sequence). Between the trimmed V and J ends, which lost 1 base and 4 bases, there was a span of 14 bases. The CDR3 DNA follows: TGTGCCAGCAGTTTATTCAAGGACAGAACTTATAATTCACCCCTCCACTTT. It specifies CASSLFKDRTYNSPLHF.

This clonotype was detected ten times or more. The rearrangement joins TRBV15 to TRBJ2-2; D gene unclear. The CDR3 spans 16 residues. Trimming pared 3 bases from V and 4 bases from J, leaving 15 bases between. In germline, CDR1 is LNHNV, CDR2 YYDKDF (reference sequence). CDR3 sequence (DNA): TGTGCCACCAGCAGGGATCGAATCTTCGGCACCGGGGAGCTGTTTTTT. This gives the protein CATSRDRIFGTGELFF.